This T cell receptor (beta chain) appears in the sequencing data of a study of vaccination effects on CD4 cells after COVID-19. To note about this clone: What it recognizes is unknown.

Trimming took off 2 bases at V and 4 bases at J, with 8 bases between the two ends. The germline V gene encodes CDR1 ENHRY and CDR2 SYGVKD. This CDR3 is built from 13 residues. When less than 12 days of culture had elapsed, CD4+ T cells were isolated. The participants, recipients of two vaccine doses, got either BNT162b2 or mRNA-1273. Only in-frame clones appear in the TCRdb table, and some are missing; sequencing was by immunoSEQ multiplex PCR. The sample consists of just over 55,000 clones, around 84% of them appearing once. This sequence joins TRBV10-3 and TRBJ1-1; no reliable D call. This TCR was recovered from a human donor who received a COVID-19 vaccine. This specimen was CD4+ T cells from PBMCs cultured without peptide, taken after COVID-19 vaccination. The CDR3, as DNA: TGTGCCATCAGTGAGGGGAGTGCCACTGAAGCTTTCTTT. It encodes CAISEGSATEAFF.